This T cell receptor (beta chain) was identified in a study of T cell responses to AZD1222 COVID-19 vaccine. Study-level findings and limits: Among those given AZD1222, only 5 to 7 were seropositive at baseline.

In the case of this clone: Its antigen is still unknown.

CDR3 size: 17 residues. Repertoires were generated with immunoSEQ multiplex PCR, while TCRdb's copy carries only in-frame clones and drops some. The sample gives about 150,000 clones, 85% to 90% of which show up once; 5.5% is in the top ten. Material: peripheral blood, obtained on day 0 of MenACWY control vaccination. V gene TRBV21-1 combines with J gene TRBJ2-7; the tabulated D call, TRBD2, remains unverified against the DNA. TRBV21-1 is deemed a pseudogene. This clonotype was sampled from an adult in good health. The CDR3 loop reads CASSKARRPSSPYEQYV. CDR3 DNA: TGTGCCAGCAGCAAAGCGCGGAGGCCATCCTCCCCCTACGAGCAGTACGTC.